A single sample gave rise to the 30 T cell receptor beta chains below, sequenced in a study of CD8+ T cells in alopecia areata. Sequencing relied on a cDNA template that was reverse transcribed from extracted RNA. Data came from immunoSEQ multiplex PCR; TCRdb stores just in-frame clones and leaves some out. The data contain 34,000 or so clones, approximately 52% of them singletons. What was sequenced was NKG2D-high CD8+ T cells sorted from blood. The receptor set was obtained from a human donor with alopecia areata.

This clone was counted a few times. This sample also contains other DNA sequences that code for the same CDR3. CDR3 coding DNA: TGTGCCAGCAGCCCCAGGACCGATGGCTACACCTTC. This translates into CASSPRTDGYTF. The chain carries TRBV7-2 and TRBJ1-2; D remains ambiguous. The CDR3 contains 12 residues. V lost 5 bases to trimming and J lost 6 bases, with 10 bases between them. CDR1 and CDR2 (germline): SGHTA, FQGNSA.

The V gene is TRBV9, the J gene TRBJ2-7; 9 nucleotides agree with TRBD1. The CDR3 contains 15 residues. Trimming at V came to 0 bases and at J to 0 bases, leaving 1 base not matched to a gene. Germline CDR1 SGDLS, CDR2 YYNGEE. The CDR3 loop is CASSVEQGASYEQYF. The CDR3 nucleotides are TGTGCCAGCAGCGTAGAACAGGGGGCCTCCTACGAGCAGTACTTC.

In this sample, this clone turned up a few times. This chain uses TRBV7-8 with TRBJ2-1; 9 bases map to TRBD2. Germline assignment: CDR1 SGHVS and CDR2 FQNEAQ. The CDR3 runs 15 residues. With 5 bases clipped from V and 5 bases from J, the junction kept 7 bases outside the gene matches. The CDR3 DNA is TGTGCCAGCAGCCTAACTAGCGGGCCGCACAATGAGCAGTTCTTC. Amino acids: CASSLTSGPHNEQFF.

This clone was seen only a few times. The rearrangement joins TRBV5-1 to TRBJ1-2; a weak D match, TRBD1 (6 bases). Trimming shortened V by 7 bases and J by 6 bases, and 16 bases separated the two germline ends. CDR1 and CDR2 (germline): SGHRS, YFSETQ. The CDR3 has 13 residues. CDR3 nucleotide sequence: TGCGCCAGCGGGGGCCGGGCGTTGGATGGCTACACCTTC. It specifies CASGGRALDGYTF.

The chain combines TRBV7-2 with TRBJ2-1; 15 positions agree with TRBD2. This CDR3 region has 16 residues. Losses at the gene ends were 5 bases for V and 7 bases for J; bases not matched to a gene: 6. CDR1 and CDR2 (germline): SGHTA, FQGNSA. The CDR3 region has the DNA TGTGCCAGCAGCCAAGGACTAGCGGGAGGGTGGAATGAGCAGTTCTTC. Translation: CASSQGLAGGWNEQFF.

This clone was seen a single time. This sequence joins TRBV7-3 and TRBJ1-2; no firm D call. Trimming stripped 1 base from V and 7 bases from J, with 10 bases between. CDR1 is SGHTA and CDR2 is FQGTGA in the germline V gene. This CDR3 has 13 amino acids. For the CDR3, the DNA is TGTGCCAGCAGCTTAATGGGGAATAGTGGCTACACCTTC. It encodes CASSLMGNSGYTF.

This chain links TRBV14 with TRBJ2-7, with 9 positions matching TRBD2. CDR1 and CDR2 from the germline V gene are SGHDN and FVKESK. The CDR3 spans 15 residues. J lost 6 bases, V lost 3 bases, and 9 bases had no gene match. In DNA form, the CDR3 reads TGTGCCAGCAGCCAGATGATTAGCGGGAGAGCCGAGCAGTACTTC. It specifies CASSQMISGRAEQYF.

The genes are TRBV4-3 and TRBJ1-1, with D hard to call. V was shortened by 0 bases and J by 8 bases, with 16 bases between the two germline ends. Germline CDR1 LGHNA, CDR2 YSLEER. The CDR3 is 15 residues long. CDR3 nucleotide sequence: TGCGCCAGCAGCCAAGATCTTCGGACCGCCACAGAAGCTTTCTTT. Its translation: CASSQDLRTATEAFF.

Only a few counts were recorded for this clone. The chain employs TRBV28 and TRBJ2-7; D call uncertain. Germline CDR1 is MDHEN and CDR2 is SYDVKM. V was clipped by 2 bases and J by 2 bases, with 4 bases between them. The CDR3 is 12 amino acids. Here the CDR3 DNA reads TGTGCCAGCAGTTTAATCACCTACGAGCAGTACTTC. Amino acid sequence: CASSLITYEQYF.

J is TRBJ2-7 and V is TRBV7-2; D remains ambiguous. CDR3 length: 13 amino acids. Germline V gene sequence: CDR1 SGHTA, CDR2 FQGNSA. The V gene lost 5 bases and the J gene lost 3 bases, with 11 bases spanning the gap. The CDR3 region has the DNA TGTGCCAGCAGCCCGCTTCTCCACTACGAGCAGTACTTC. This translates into CASSPLLHYEQYF.

CDR3 in DNA: TGTGCCAGCAGCCAAACCAATAGACTAGGCCGAACCGGGGAGACCCAGTACTTC. It encodes CASSQTNRLGRTGETQYF. The chain uses TRBV7-2 and TRBJ2-5, with TRBD2 as a possible D gene (6 bases). The CDR3 sequence is 18 residues long. Deletions cut 5 bases from V and 5 bases from J, with 27 bases between. CDR1 and CDR2 from the germline V gene are SGHTA and FQGNSA. The whole variable domain, remainder taken from reference TRBV7-2 and TRBJ2-5, is GAGVSQSPSNKVTEKGKDVELRCDPISGHTALYWYRQSLGQGLEFLIYFQGNSAPDKSGLPSDRFSAERTGGSVSTLTIQRTQQEDSAVYLCASSQTNRLGRTGETQYFGPGTRLLVL.

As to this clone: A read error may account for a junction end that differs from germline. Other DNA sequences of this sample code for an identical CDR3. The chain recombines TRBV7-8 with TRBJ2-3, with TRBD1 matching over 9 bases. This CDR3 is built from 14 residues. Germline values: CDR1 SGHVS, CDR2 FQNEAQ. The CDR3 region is CASSRTQGADTQYF. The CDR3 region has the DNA TGTGCCAGCAGCCGAACACAGGGGGCAGATACGCAATATTTT.

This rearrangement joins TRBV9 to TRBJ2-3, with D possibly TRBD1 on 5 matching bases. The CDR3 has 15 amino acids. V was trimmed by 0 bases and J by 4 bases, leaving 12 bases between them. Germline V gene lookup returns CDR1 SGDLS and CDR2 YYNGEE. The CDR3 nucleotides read TGTGCCAGCAGCGTAGTAGGGGCCCCGGCAGATACGCAGTATTTT. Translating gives CASSVVGAPADTQYF.

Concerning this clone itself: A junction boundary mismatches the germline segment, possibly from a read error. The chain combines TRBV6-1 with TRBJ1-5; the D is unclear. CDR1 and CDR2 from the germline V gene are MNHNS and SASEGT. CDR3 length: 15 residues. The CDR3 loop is CASSEETVSNQPQHF. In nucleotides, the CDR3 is TGTGCCAGCAGCGAAGAAACAGTCAGCAATCAGCCCCAGCATTTT.

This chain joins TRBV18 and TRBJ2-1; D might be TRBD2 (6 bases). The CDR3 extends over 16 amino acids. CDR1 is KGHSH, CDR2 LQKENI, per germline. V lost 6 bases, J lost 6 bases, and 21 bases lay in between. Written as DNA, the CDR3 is TGTGCCAGCTCCCACCCCCGGGACTCGACCTTCAATGAGCAGTTCTTC. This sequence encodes CASSHPRDSTFNEQFF.

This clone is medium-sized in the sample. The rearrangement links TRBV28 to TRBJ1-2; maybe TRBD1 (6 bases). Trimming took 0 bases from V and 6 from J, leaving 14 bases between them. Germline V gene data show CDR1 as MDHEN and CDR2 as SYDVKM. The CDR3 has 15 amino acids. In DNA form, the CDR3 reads TGTGCCAGCAGTTTATGGGTCTCCGGGGGCCATGGCTACACCTTC. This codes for CASSLWVSGGHGYTF.

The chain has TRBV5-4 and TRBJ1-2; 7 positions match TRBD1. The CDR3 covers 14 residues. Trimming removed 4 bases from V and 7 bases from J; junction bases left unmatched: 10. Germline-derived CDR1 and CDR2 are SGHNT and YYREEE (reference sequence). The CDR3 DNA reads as TGTGCCAGCAGCCCCGGAGGGGGCGTGTTTGGCTACACCTTC. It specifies CASSPGGGVFGYTF.

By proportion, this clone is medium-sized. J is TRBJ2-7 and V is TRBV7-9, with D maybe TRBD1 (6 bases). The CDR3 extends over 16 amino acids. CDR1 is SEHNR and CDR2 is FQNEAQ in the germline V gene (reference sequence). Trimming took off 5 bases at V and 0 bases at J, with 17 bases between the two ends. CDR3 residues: CASSVIRGTFSYEQYF. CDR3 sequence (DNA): TGTGCCAGCAGCGTTATCAGGGGTACCTTCTCCTACGAGCAGTACTTC.

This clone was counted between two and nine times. CDR3: CASSLAALNEQFF. The CDR3 nucleotides read TGTGCCAGCAGCTTAGCGGCTCTCAATGAGCAGTTCTTC. The chain is built from TRBV11-2 and TRBJ2-1; D remains ambiguous. With 1 base removed from V and 6 bases from J, the gap between germline ends came to 7 bases. The V gene's germline CDR1 is SGHAT and CDR2 FQNNGV. The CDR3 loop spans 13 amino acids. The complete variable domain, with remaining parts taken from reference TRBV11-2 and TRBJ2-1, reads EAGVAQSPRYKIIEKRQSVAFWCNPISGHATLYWYQQILGQGPKLLIQFQNNGVVDDSQLPKDRFSAERLKGVDSTLKIQPAKLEDSAVYLCASSLAALNEQFFGPGTRLTVL.

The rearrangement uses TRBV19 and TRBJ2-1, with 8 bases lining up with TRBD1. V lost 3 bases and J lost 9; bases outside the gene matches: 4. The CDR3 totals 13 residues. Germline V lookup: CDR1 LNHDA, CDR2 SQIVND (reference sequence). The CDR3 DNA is TGTGCCAGTAGTATTCAGGGGGCCGGTGAGCAGTTCTTC. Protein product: CASSIQGAGEQFF.

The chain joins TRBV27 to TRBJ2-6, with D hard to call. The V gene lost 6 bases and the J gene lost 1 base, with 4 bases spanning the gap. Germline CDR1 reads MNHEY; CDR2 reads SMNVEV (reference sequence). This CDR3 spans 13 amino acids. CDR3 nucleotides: TGTGCCAGCAGCTGGTCTGGGGCCAACGTCCTGACTTTC. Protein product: CASSWSGANVLTF.

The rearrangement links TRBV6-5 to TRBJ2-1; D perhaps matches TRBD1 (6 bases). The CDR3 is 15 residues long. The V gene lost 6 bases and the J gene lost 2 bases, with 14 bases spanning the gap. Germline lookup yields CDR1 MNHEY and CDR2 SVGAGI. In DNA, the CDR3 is TGTGCCAGCAGGCAAGGACAGTCTCCCTACAATGAGCAGTTCTTC. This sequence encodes CASRQGQSPYNEQFF.

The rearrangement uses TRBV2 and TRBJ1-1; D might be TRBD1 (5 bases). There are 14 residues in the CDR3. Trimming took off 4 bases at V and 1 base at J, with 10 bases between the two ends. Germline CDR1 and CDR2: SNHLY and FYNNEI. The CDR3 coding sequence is TGTGCCAGCAGTGCCAGGGATCCGAACACTGAAGCTTTCTTT. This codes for CASSARDPNTEAFF.

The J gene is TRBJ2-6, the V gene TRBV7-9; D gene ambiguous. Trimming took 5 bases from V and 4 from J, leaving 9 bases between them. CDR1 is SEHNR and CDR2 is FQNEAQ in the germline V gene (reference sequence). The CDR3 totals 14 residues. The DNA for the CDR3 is TGTGCCAGCAGCCCCCCCGCAGGGGCCAACGTCCTGACTTTC. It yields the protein CASSPPAGANVLTF. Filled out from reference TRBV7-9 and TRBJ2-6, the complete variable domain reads DTGVSQNPRHKITKRGQNVTFRCDPISEHNRLYWYRQTLGQGPEFLTYFQNEAQLEKSRLLSDRFSAERPKGSFSTLEIQRTEQGDSAMYLCASSPPAGANVLTFGAGSRLTVL.

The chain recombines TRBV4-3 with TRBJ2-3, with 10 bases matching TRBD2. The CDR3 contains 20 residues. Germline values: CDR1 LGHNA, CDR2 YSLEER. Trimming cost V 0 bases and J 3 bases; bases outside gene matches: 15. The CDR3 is CASSQDLTWTGTSVTDTQYF. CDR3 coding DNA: TGCGCCAGCAGCCAAGATCTTACGTGGACCGGGACTAGCGTGACAGATACGCAGTATTTT.

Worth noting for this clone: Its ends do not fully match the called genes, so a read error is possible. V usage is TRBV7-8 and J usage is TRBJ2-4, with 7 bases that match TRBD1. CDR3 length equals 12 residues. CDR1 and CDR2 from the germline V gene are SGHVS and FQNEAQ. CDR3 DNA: TGTGCCAGCAGCTCGGGGACAGAACCACGCCACTTC. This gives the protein CASSSGTEPRHF.

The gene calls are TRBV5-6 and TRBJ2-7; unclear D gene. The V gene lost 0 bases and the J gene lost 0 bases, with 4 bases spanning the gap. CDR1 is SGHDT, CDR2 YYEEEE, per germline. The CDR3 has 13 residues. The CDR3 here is CASSLVSSYEQYF. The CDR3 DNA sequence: TGTGCCAGCAGCTTGGTCAGCTCCTACGAGCAGTACTTC.

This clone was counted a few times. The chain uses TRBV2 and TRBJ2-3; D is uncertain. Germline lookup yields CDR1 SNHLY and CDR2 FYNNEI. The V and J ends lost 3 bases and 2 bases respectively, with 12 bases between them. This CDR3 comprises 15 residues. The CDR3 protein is CASSDLQRITDTQYF. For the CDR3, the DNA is TGTGCCAGCAGTGACCTCCAGCGAATCACAGATACGCAGTATTTT.

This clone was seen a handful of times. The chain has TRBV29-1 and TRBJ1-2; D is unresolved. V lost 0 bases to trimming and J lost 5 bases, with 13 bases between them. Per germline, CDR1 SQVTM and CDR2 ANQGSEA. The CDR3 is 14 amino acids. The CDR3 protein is CSVEEVQVKYGYTF. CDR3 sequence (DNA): TGCAGCGTTGAAGAAGTGCAGGTGAAATATGGCTACACCTTC.

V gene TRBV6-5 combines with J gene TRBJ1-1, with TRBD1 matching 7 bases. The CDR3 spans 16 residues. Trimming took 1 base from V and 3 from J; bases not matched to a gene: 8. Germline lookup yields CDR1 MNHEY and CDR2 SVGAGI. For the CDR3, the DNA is TGTGCCAGCAGTTACTACCCCGGGACAGCCGACACTGAAGCTTTCTTT. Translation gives CASSYYPGTADTEAFF.